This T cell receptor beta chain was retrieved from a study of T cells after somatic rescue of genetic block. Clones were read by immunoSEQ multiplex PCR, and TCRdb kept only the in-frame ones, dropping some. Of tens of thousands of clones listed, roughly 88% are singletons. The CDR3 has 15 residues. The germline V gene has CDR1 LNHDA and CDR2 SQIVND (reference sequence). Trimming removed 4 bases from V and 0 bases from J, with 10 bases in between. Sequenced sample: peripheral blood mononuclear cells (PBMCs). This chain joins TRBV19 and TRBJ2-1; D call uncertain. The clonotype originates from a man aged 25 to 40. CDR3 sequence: CASSTRHSSYNEQFF. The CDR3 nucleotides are TGTGCCAGTAGTACTCGACATAGCTCCTACAATGAGCAGTTCTTC.